The rows below give T cell receptor beta chains drawn from one sample of a study of blood T cell repertoires in COVID-19. The data were produced by immunoSEQ multiplex PCR, yet TCRdb's version contains in-frame clones alone and is incomplete. The sample has roughly 250,000 clones, about four fifths seen once. The sequencing input was peripheral blood. These receptors came from a woman between 40 and 50 years old who had recovered from COVID-19. CDR3s include the opening cysteine and the closing phenylalanine or tryptophan. The order of the fields is clone size, D gene, V gene, J gene, CDR3 protein, CDR3 DNA. A D gene is named only where the DNA matches it firmly. Clone size is shown for a subset of rows, as once, few, many or a class of expanded clone.

clone_size: -
d_call: -
v_call: TRBV30
j_call: TRBJ1-6
cdr3_aa: CAWNGGARSPLHF
cdr3_nt: TGTGCCTGGAATGGGGGGGCGCGTTCACCCCTCCACTTT

clone_size: -
d_call: -
v_call: TRBV29-1
j_call: TRBJ1-4
cdr3_aa: CSAGNWGGEKLFF
cdr3_nt: TGCAGCGCCGGGAACTGGGGTGGTGAAAAACTGTTTTTT

clone_size: -
d_call: -
v_call: TRBV15
j_call: TRBJ1-4
cdr3_aa: CATSKKSQGIGEKLFF
cdr3_nt: TGTGCCACCAGCAAAAAATCGCAGGGTATAGGAGAAAAACTGTTTTTT

clone_size: -
d_call: TRBD2
v_call: TRBV3-1/TRBV3-2
j_call: TRBJ2-3
cdr3_aa: CASSHRGTSGGLSTDTQYF
cdr3_nt: TGTGCCAGCAGCCACCGCGGGACTAGCGGGGGACTAAGCACAGATACGCAGTATTTT

clone_size: -
d_call: -
v_call: TRBV6-1
j_call: TRBJ2-4
cdr3_aa: CASSDTTEINIQYF
cdr3_nt: TGTGCCAGCAGTGACACGACAGAAATAAACATTCAGTACTTC

clone_size: -
d_call: TRBD1
v_call: TRBV7-3
j_call: TRBJ1-2
cdr3_aa: CASSMGQGTGYTF
cdr3_nt: TGTGCCAGCAGCATGGGACAGGGCACGGGCTACACCTTC

clone_size: few
d_call: TRBD1
v_call: TRBV19
j_call: TRBJ2-7
cdr3_aa: CASSPRDRALSYEQYF
cdr3_nt: TGTGCCAGTAGTCCTCGGGACAGGGCTCTCTCCTACGAGCAGTACTTC

clone_size: -
d_call: -
v_call: TRBV11-2
j_call: TRBJ1-1
cdr3_aa: CASSHQGTEAFF
cdr3_nt: TGTGCCAGCAGCCACCAGGGCACTGAAGCTTTCTTT

clone_size: -
d_call: -
v_call: TRBV14
j_call: TRBJ2-5
cdr3_aa: CASSQIMETQYF
cdr3_nt: TGTGCCAGCAGCCAAATAATGGAGACCCAGTACTTC

clone_size: -
d_call: -
v_call: TRBV30
j_call: TRBJ2-1
cdr3_aa: CAWAPMSSYNEQFF
cdr3_nt: TGTGCCTGGGCCCCAATGAGCTCCTACAATGAGCAGTTCTTC

clone_size: once
d_call: -
v_call: TRBV30
j_call: TRBJ1-5
cdr3_aa: CAWSIRGKQPQHF
cdr3_nt: TGTGCCTGGAGTATCAGGGGTAAGCAGCCCCAGCATTTT

clone_size: -
d_call: TRBD1
v_call: TRBV6-5
j_call: TRBJ1-2
cdr3_aa: CASTPQGARGGYTF
cdr3_nt: TGTGCCAGCACTCCACAGGGGGCGCGGGGTGGCTACACCTTC

clone_size: once
d_call: -
v_call: TRBV2
j_call: TRBJ2-7
cdr3_aa: CASSNPELYEQYF
cdr3_nt: TGTGCCAGCAGTAACCCAGAATTATACGAGCAGTACTTC

clone_size: -
d_call: TRBD1
v_call: TRBV6-6
j_call: TRBJ2-7
cdr3_aa: CASSYSGTGEYEQYF
cdr3_nt: TGTGCCAGCAGTTACTCCGGGACAGGGGAATACGAGCAGTACTTC

clone_size: -
d_call: TRBD1
v_call: TRBV29-1
j_call: TRBJ2-5
cdr3_aa: CSVSGTDQETQYF
cdr3_nt: TGCAGCGTTTCCGGGACAGATCAAGAGACCCAGTACTTC

clone_size: -
d_call: TRBD2
v_call: TRBV6-6
j_call: TRBJ2-1
cdr3_aa: CASSRTSLAGGTNEQFF
cdr3_nt: TGTGCCAGCAGTCGCACTTCACTAGCGGGGGGGACGAATGAGCAGTTCTTC

clone_size: -
d_call: TRBD1
v_call: TRBV29-1
j_call: TRBJ1-2
cdr3_aa: CSVAQGQGFPGYGYTF
cdr3_nt: TGCAGCGTCGCCCAGGGACAGGGGTTCCCTGGCTATGGCTACACCTTC

clone_size: -
d_call: -
v_call: TRBV21-1
j_call: TRBJ1-2
cdr3_aa: CATPLRSRVEGYTF
cdr3_nt: TGTGCCACCCCTCTTAGGTCCAGGGTGGAGGGCTACACCTTC

clone_size: -
d_call: -
v_call: TRBV11-3
j_call: TRBJ2-2
cdr3_aa: CASISGSATGELFF
cdr3_nt: TGTGCCAGCATCTCAGGGTCGGCCACCGGGGAGCTGTTTTTT

clone_size: -
d_call: -
v_call: TRBV3-1/TRBV3-2
j_call: TRBJ1-1
cdr3_aa: CASSQLDSTAFF
cdr3_nt: TGTGCCAGCAGCCAGTTAGACAGTACGGCTTTCTTT

clone_size: many
d_call: TRBD1
v_call: TRBV7-2
j_call: TRBJ1-5
cdr3_aa: CASSLTGDQPQHF
cdr3_nt: TGTGCCAGCAGCTTGACAGGGGATCAGCCCCAGCATTTT

clone_size: -
d_call: TRBD2
v_call: TRBV7-2
j_call: TRBJ2-1
cdr3_aa: CASSFGLAGVLQFF
cdr3_nt: TGTGCCAGCAGCTTTGGACTAGCGGGAGTGCTACAGTTCTTC

clone_size: -
d_call: -
v_call: TRBV7-3
j_call: TRBJ2-3
cdr3_aa: CASSSGLSADTQYF
cdr3_nt: TGTGCCAGCAGCTCAGGACTTTCCGCAGATACGCAGTATTTT

clone_size: -
d_call: -
v_call: TRBV2
j_call: TRBJ2-6
cdr3_aa: CASSTSSGANVLTF
cdr3_nt: TGTGCCAGCTCCACAAGCTCTGGGGCCAACGTCCTGACTTTC

clone_size: -
d_call: TRBD1
v_call: TRBV7-9
j_call: TRBJ2-7
cdr3_aa: CASSVGQINYEQYF
cdr3_nt: TGTGCCAGCAGCGTGGGACAGATAAACTACGAGCAGTACTTC

clone_size: -
d_call: -
v_call: TRBV7-9
j_call: TRBJ1-6
cdr3_aa: CASSLASQGHSPLHF
cdr3_nt: TGTGCCAGCAGCTTAGCCTCTCAGGGGCATTCACCCCTCCACTTT

clone_size: -
d_call: -
v_call: TRBV19
j_call: TRBJ1-5
cdr3_aa: CASNDGQYSNQPQHF
cdr3_nt: TGTGCCAGTAATGATGGACAGTATAGCAATCAGCCCCAGCATTTT

clone_size: -
d_call: TRBD1
v_call: TRBV28
j_call: TRBJ1-6
cdr3_aa: CASSGADRGNSPLHF
cdr3_nt: TGTGCCAGCAGTGGGGCGGACAGGGGGAATTCACCCCTCCACTTT

clone_size: -
d_call: -
v_call: TRBV10-3
j_call: TRBJ2-2
cdr3_aa: CATTGTGELFF
cdr3_nt: TGTGCCACAACAGGGACCGGGGAGCTGTTTTTT

clone_size: few
d_call: TRBD2
v_call: TRBV4-1
j_call: TRBJ2-1
cdr3_aa: CASSQDLSGGNHNEQFF
cdr3_nt: TGCGCCAGCAGCCAAGATCTGAGCGGGGGGAACCACAATGAGCAGTTCTTC

clone_size: -
d_call: -
v_call: TRBV10-1
j_call: TRBJ2-7
cdr3_aa: CASSADRDSRSYEQYF
cdr3_nt: TGCGCCAGCAGTGCGGACCGGGACTCCCGCTCCTACGAGCAGTACTTC

clone_size: -
d_call: -
v_call: TRBV25-1
j_call: TRBJ2-2
cdr3_aa: CASRTGNTGELFF
cdr3_nt: TGTGCCAGCAGGACAGGGAACACCGGGGAGCTGTTTTTT

clone_size: -
d_call: -
v_call: TRBV6-6
j_call: TRBJ2-4
cdr3_aa: CASSPTGDKNIQYF
cdr3_nt: TGTGCCAGCAGTCCAACGGGGGATAAAAACATTCAGTACTTC

clone_size: -
d_call: -
v_call: TRBV24-1
j_call: TRBJ1-2
cdr3_aa: CATSAGYGYTF
cdr3_nt: TGTGCCACCAGTGCAGGGTATGGCTACACCTTC

clone_size: -
d_call: -
v_call: TRBV27
j_call: TRBJ2-5
cdr3_aa: CASSFRGGGGETQYF
cdr3_nt: TGTGCCAGCAGTTTCCGTGGAGGGGGCGGTGAGACCCAGTACTTC

clone_size: -
d_call: -
v_call: TRBV28
j_call: TRBJ1-1
cdr3_aa: CASSLVGAEAFF
cdr3_nt: TGTGCCAGCAGTTTAGTAGGGGCTGAAGCTTTCTTT

clone_size: -
d_call: TRBD1
v_call: TRBV11-3
j_call: TRBJ1-4
cdr3_aa: CASSSPTGGGGEKLFF
cdr3_nt: TGTGCCAGCAGCTCACCGACAGGGGGCGGAGGCGAAAAACTGTTTTTT

clone_size: -
d_call: TRBD1
v_call: TRBV7-9
j_call: TRBJ1-1
cdr3_aa: CASSLGQGSEAFF
cdr3_nt: TGTGCCAGCAGCCTAGGACAGGGCTCTGAAGCTTTCTTT

clone_size: -
d_call: -
v_call: TRBV16
j_call: TRBJ2-5
cdr3_aa: CASSQGEWKETQYF
cdr3_nt: TGTGCCAGCAGCCAAGGGGAGTGGAAAGAGACCCAGTACTTC

clone_size: once
d_call: TRBD1
v_call: TRBV27
j_call: TRBJ1-1
cdr3_aa: CASSLARGLTEAFF
cdr3_nt: TGTGCCAGCAGTTTGGCCAGGGGGCTCACTGAAGCTTTCTTT

clone_size: -
d_call: -
v_call: TRBV5-1
j_call: TRBJ2-3
cdr3_aa: CASSLSSGLGEDTQYF
cdr3_nt: TGCGCCAGCAGCTTGTCCAGCGGGCTTGGGGAGGATACGCAGTATTTT

clone_size: -
d_call: -
v_call: TRBV28
j_call: TRBJ1-1
cdr3_aa: CASRSERILGNTEAFF
cdr3_nt: TGTGCCAGCAGGAGCGAACGGATCCTTGGGAACACTGAAGCTTTCTTT

clone_size: -
d_call: -
v_call: TRBV28
j_call: TRBJ1-1
cdr3_aa: CASSGTSKWVTEAFF
cdr3_nt: TGTGCCAGCAGCGGGACTTCAAAATGGGTCACTGAAGCTTTCTTT

clone_size: once
d_call: -
v_call: TRBV14
j_call: TRBJ1-2
cdr3_aa: CASSQGLGQPANYGYTF
cdr3_nt: TGTGCCAGCAGCCAAGGTCTCGGACAGCCTGCTAACTATGGCTACACCTTC

clone_size: -
d_call: -
v_call: TRBV28
j_call: TRBJ2-7
cdr3_aa: CASSLARVYEQYF
cdr3_nt: TGTGCCAGCAGTTTGGCCAGGGTTTACGAGCAGTACTTC

clone_size: -
d_call: -
v_call: TRBV28
j_call: TRBJ1-3
cdr3_aa: CASSLAGSGNTIYF
cdr3_nt: TGTGCCAGCAGCCTCGCCGGCTCTGGAAACACCATATATTTT

clone_size: -
d_call: TRBD1
v_call: TRBV5-1
j_call: TRBJ2-5
cdr3_aa: CASSRLGQGQETQYF
cdr3_nt: TGCGCCAGCAGCCGGTTGGGACAGGGGCAAGAGACCCAGTACTTC